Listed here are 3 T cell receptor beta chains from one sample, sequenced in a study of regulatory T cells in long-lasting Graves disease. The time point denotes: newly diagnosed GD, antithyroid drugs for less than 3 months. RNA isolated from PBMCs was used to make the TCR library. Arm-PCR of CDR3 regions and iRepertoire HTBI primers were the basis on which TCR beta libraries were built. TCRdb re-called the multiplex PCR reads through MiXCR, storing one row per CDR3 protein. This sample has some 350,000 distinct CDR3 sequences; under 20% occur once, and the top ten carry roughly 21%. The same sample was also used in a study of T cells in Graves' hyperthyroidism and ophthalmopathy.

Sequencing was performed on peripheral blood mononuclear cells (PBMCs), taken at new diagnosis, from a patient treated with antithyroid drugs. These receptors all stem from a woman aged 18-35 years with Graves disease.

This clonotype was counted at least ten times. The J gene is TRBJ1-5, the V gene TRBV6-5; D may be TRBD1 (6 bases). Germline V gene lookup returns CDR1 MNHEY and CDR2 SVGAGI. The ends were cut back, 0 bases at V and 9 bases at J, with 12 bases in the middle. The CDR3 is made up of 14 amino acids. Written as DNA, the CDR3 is TGTGCCAGCAGTTACTCGGGGACAAGTCTGCCCCAGCATTTT. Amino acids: CASSYSGTSLPQHF.

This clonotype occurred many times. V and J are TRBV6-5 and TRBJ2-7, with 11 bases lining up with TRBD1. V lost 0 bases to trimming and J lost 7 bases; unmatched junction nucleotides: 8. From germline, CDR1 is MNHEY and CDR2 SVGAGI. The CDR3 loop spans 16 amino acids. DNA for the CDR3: TGTGCCAGCAGTTACTCCGGACAGGGGGCAGTTAGGGAGCAGTACTTC. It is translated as CASSYSGQGAVREQYF.

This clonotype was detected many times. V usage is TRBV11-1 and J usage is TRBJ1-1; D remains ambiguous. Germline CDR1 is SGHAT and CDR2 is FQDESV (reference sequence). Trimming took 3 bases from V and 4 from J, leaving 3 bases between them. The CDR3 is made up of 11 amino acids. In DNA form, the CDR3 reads TGTGCCAGCAGCTTTGTCACTGAAGCTTTCTTT. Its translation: CASSFVTEAFF.